Listed below are T cell receptor beta chains from one sample, sequenced in a study of T cells after yellow fever vaccination. Using its own MiXCR run on the 5' RACE reads, TCRdb lists one record per CDR3 protein. The sample holds approximately 120,000 distinct CDR3 sequences; 6% to 8% are singletons and the top ten take 2% to 3%. The sample was CD4+ T cells sorted from PBMCs, taken 10 to 11 days after the first yellow fever vaccination. These receptors originate from a man younger than 30 who received the YFV17D yellow fever vaccine. The CDR3 runs from the conserved cysteine through the conserved F or W. The D gene is left open where the match is weak. Clone size is shown for a subset of rows, as once, few, many or a class of expanded clone.

many	TRBV10-3	.	TRBJ1-2	TGTGCCATCAGTGAGGGGACGTCTAACTATGGCTACACCTTC	CAISEGTSNYGYTF
many	TRBV11-3	TRBD2	TRBJ2-3	TGTGCCAGCAGCCCGACTAGCGGGGAGCGGGGTACGCAGTATTTT	CASSPTSGERGTQYF
few	TRBV6-1	.	TRBJ2-7	TGTGCCAGCAGCCCTCCGGGGAGTCCCATATACGAGCAGTACTTC	CASSPPGSPIYEQYF
many	TRBV12-3/TRBV12-4	.	TRBJ2-7	TGTGCCAGCAGTTTAAGGCTTGCAACCCTGGGCGAGCAGTACTTC	CASSLRLATLGEQYF
many	TRBV18	TRBD2	TRBJ2-1	TGTGCCAGCTCACCCAATAGCGGGGGCGTGGGGAATGAGCAGTTCTTC	CASSPNSGGVGNEQFF
many	TRBV30	TRBD1	TRBJ2-4	TGTGCCTGGAGTCTTACAGGGGGCAAAAACATTCAGTACTTC	CAWSLTGGKNIQYF
many	TRBV12-3/TRBV12-4	.	TRBJ1-6	TGTGCCAGCACCTTACAGGGTAGTAAACGATCACCCCTCCACTTT	CASTLQGSKRSPLHF
few	TRBV6-1	.	TRBJ1-5	TGTGCCAGCAGTGAATCACAAGCGCAGCCCCAGCATTTT	CASSESQAQPQHF
many	TRBV20-1	TRBD2	TRBJ2-1	TGCAGTGTAAGGACTAGGTTAAATGAGCAGTTCTTC	CSVRTRLNEQFF
many	TRBV9	TRBD2	TRBJ2-1	TGTGCCAGCAGTTACTTAGCGGGGACCTCCTACAATGAGCAGTTCTTC	CASSYLAGTSYNEQFF
many	TRBV4-2	TRBD2	TRBJ2-1	TGTGCCAGCAGCCAAGGACGGGGGGGAGGCAATGAGCAGTTCTTC	CASSQGRGGGNEQFF
many	TRBV4-3	TRBD1	TRBJ2-3	TGCGCCAGCAGCCGAACGAGGGGACAGGGAGTCACAGATACGCAGTATTTT	CASSRTRGQGVTDTQYF
many	TRBV20-1	.	TRBJ1-1	TGCAGTGCTAGAGGACAACTGAACACTGAAGCTTTCTTT	CSARGQLNTEAFF
many	TRBV7-9	.	TRBJ2-3	TGTGCCAGCAGCTTATTCGAAGATACGCAGTATTTT	CASSLFEDTQYF
many	TRBV20-1	TRBD1	TRBJ1-4	TGCAGTGCTAGCGCGGCCGGACAGGCTAATGAAAAACTGTTTTTT	CSASAAGQANEKLFF
many	TRBV29-1	.	TRBJ1-2	TGCAGCGTCACAGGGTTTTTAGGCTACACCTTC	CSVTGFLGYTF
.	TRBV7-2	TRBD2	TRBJ2-3	TGTGCCACCAGACTAGCAAACACAGATACGCAGTATTTT	CATRLANTDTQYF
many	TRBV7-2	.	TRBJ1-3	TGTGCCAGCAGCTTAGCCGGAAACACCATATATTTT	CASSLAGNTIYF
many	TRBV5-1	.	TRBJ2-7	TGCGCCAGCAGCCTTAACCCTCGGGGGTCCTACGAGCAGTACTTC	CASSLNPRGSYEQYF
.	TRBV20-1	TRBD2	TRBJ2-3	TGCAGTGCTAGACTAGCGGGGGGCACAGATACGCGGTATTTT	CSARLAGGTDTRYF
few	TRBV9	TRBD2	TRBJ2-3	TGTGCCAGCAGCACCCGTAGCTGGATAGCGGGGGGGCTTGATACGCAGTATTTT	CASSTRSWIAGGLDTQYF
few	TRBV12-3/TRBV12-4	TRBD2	TRBJ2-3	TGTGCCAGCAGCTTTACGAAGCGGGGGGGACTAGATACGCAGTATTTT	CASSFTKRGGLDTQYF
many	TRBV5-1	.	TRBJ2-1	TGCGCCAGCAGCTTGGCCATGGGCTCCTACAATGAGCAGTTCTTC	CASSLAMGSYNEQFF
many	TRBV12-3/TRBV12-4	TRBD1	TRBJ2-1	TGTGCCAGCAGCCCCGGACAGGGGGCGCGGGGTGAGCAGTTCTTC	CASSPGQGARGEQFF
few	TRBV4-2	.	TRBJ2-3	TGTGCCAGCAGCGCTTCGACGATCACAGATACGCAGTATTTT	CASSASTITDTQYF
few	TRBV4-1	TRBD2	TRBJ2-5	TGCGCCAGCAGCCAAGGTTCAGCGGGGCCACGGGGGGAGACCCAGTACTTC	CASSQGSAGPRGETQYF
.	TRBV5-1	TRBD2	TRBJ2-1	TGCGCCAGCAGCTTACCTCTAGCGGGGGGGTTCGATGAGCAGTTCTTC	CASSLPLAGGFDEQFF
few	TRBV18	.	TRBJ2-6	TGTGCCAGCTCAACCTTACCTGTATCGAACTCTGGGGCCAACGTCCTGACTTTC	CASSTLPVSNSGANVLTF
many	TRBV7-3	TRBD2	TRBJ2-3	TGTGCCAGCAGCCTTAGCGGGGGGGCAGGAGATACGCAGTATTTT	CASSLSGGAGDTQYF
many	TRBV7-2	TRBD2	TRBJ2-3	TGTGCCAGCAGCTTCCGAGGGGGACTAGCGAGATCCACAGATACGCAGTATTTT	CASSFRGGLARSTDTQYF
many	TRBV15	TRBD1	TRBJ2-5	TGTGCCACCAGCCGTGACAGGGGGTGGGAAGAGACCCAGTACTTC	CATSRDRGWEETQYF
many	TRBV7-9	TRBD1	TRBJ1-2	TGTGCCAGCAGCTTAAGGGACAGGGACGGAGGCTACACCTTC	CASSLRDRDGGYTF
many	TRBV24-1	.	TRBJ2-1	TGTGCGTCTCCGGGGTCCTGCAATGAGCAGTTCTTC	CASPGSCNEQFF
.	TRBV7-2	TRBD2	TRBJ2-1	TGTGCCAGCAGCCCGAACAGACTAGCGGGGAACAATGAGCAGTTCTTC	CASSPNRLAGNNEQFF
many	TRBV12-3/TRBV12-4	.	TRBJ2-1	TGTGCCAGCAGTTTACGGGGGCCATTTTCCGATGAGCAGTTCTTC	CASSLRGPFSDEQFF
many	TRBV5-4	.	TRBJ1-4	TGTGCCAGCAGCCTTGGGACGGCGGCAACTAATGAAAAACTGTTTTTT	CASSLGTAATNEKLFF
many	TRBV29-1	TRBD1	TRBJ1-1	TGCAGCGCCACAGGACAGGGGGTGAACACTGAAGCTTTCTTT	CSATGQGVNTEAFF
once	TRBV7-2	.	TRBJ1-1	TGTGCCAGCAGCTTACAGAAGACTGAAGCTTTCTTT	CASSLQKTEAFF
many	TRBV3-1	.	TRBJ2-5	TGTGCCAGCAGCCAGTTGGCAGCGCAAGAGACCCAGTACTTC	CASSQLAAQETQYF
many	TRBV23-1	TRBD2	TRBJ2-7	TGCGCCAGCTCGGGGGAGGGTCCGGGGTACGAGCAGTACTTC	CASSGEGPGYEQYF
many	TRBV7-2	TRBD2	TRBJ2-5	TGTGCCAGCAGGGATATCCGGGGGGGAGAGACCCAGTACTTC	CASRDIRGGETQYF
many	TRBV7-2	.	TRBJ1-2	TGTGCCAGCAGCCTGAGAATATCTAACTATGGCTACACCTTC	CASSLRISNYGYTF